The T cell receptor (beta chain) described here comes from a study of shared clonotypes between healthy human individuals. Background on the study: Plates per donor: three CD4 naive, three CD4 memory, two CD8 naive, one CD8 memory.

This clone has a single count. The CDR3 runs to 14 residues. Trimming stripped 6 bases from V and 3 bases from J, with 14 bases between. The V gene's germline CDR1 is SEHNR and CDR2 FQNEAQ (reference sequence). Donors comprised healthy HIV-negative adults lacking recent acute infections or vaccinations. Caucasian adults living in Nashville, Tennessee, provided all samples. The input for sorted-subset replicate PCRs was around 0.2 ug DNA, tens of thousands of T cell genomes. Assay used: immunoSEQ multiplex PCR; TCRdb lists only in-frame clones, some missing. In the table there are approximately 710,000 clones, less than 95% of which are singletons.

The sample taken for sequencing was memory CD8+ T cells from PBMCs. Subset reported: CD45RO+ cells pooled with CCR7-negative TemRA cells. The sequence derives from a man younger than 30 in good health. Some clones in this sample may be carry-over from other donors' samples. The chain has TRBV7-9 and TRBJ2-5, with D possibly being TRBD2 (5 bases). The CDR3 DNA reads as TGTGCCAGCAGACCTTCTAGCTACGAAGAGACCCAGTACTTC. Its translation: CASRPSSYEETQYF.